This TCR beta chain was observed in a study of shared clonotypes between healthy human individuals. Turning to the study itself: Each donor's CD8 memory used one plate, CD8 naive two, each CD4 subset three.

Naive CD8 populations comprised CD45RO-negative cells positively selected for CCR7, excluding terminally differentiated effector memory CD45RA+ cells. Study results and limitations: Across subsets, estimated richness was generally greater for naive than for memory populations. Some naive CD4 clonotypes, roughly 4.8%, turned up in common across a handful of donors. Sampling used blood alone; tissue repertoires probably differ.

Germline V CDR1 and CDR2: ENHRY, SYGVKD. This CDR3 has 14 residues. The V and J ends lost 3 bases and 5 bases, in that order; junction bases with no gene match: 6. Remarks on this clone: As yet, its antigen is unknown.

Sequenced by immunoSEQ multiplex PCR; TCRdb stores in-frame clones only, minus some. The sample has about 2.2 million clones, 90% to 95% seen once. The V and J genes are TRBV10-3 and TRBJ2-5, with TRBD1 matching 7 bases. Sequenced material: naive CD8+ T cells from PBMCs. This TCR was sampled from a man younger than 35 in good health. Some clones in this sample may be carry-over from other donors' samples. This chain's CDR3 is CAISDPDRVETQYF. The CDR3 nucleotides read TGTGCCATCAGTGATCCCGACAGGGTGGAGACCCAGTACTTC.